The rows below give T cell receptor beta chains drawn from one sample of a study of T cells in Graves' hyperthyroidism and ophthalmopathy. One entry per CDR3 protein results from TCRdb running MiXCR on the multiplex PCR reads. Of a few hundred thousand distinct CDR3 sequences in the sample, roughly 46% were seen once. Specimen: peripheral blood or thyroid tissue (not recorded which). Source of these receptors: a woman under 30 with Graves' hyperthyroidism. Both conserved end residues are part of each CDR3. A D gene is named only where the DNA matches it firmly. Expanded clones get a size class; other rows say once, few or many, or leave the size out.

CDR3 protein,CDR3 DNA,D gene,V gene,J gene,clone size
CASCLETGGYEQYF,TGTGCCAGCTGTTTGGAGACGGGAGGCTACGAGCAGTACTTC,TRBD2,TRBV5-5,TRBJ2-7,.
CASSDFTQESPLHF,TGTGCCAGCAGTGATTTTACACAAGAGTCACCCCTCCACTTT,.,TRBV2,TRBJ1-6,many
CATSSQVSGVTYEQYF,TGTGCCACCAGCAGCCAAGTTAGCGGGGTGACCTACGAGCAGTACTTC,TRBD2,TRBV15,TRBJ2-7,.
CSARVTSNQPQHF,TGCAGTGCTAGAGTCACTAGCAATCAGCCCCAGCATTTT,.,TRBV20-1,TRBJ1-5,many
CASRTHPGQGRAFF,TGTGCCAGCAGAACTCACCCGGGACAGGGCAGAGCTTTCTTT,TRBD1,TRBV12-3/TRBV12-4,TRBJ1-1,.
CSVGATEAFF,TGCAGTGTAGGGGCCACTGAAGCTTTCTTT,.,TRBV20-1,TRBJ1-1,few
CATSRDKSGRFREQFF,TGTGCCACCAGCAGAGATAAAAGCGGGAGGTTTCGGGAGCAGTTCTTC,TRBD2,TRBV15,TRBJ2-1,.
CASSDGGRTGELFF,TGTGCCAGCAGTGATGGGGGGCGCACCGGGGAGCTGTTTTTT,.,TRBV2,TRBJ2-2,many
CASTLAGGRYEQYF,TGTGCCAGCACCCTTGCCGGGGGCCGGTACGAGCAGTACTTC,.,TRBV12-3/TRBV12-4,TRBJ2-7,many
CASSIRRQGETQYF,TGTGCCAGCAGTATACGGAGACAGGGAGAGACCCAGTACTTC,TRBD1,TRBV12-3/TRBV12-4,TRBJ2-5,.
CSGAGGRPGSYEQYF,TGCAGTGGAGCAGGGGGGCGCCCGGGCTCCTACGAGCAGTACTTC,.,TRBV20-1,TRBJ2-7,many